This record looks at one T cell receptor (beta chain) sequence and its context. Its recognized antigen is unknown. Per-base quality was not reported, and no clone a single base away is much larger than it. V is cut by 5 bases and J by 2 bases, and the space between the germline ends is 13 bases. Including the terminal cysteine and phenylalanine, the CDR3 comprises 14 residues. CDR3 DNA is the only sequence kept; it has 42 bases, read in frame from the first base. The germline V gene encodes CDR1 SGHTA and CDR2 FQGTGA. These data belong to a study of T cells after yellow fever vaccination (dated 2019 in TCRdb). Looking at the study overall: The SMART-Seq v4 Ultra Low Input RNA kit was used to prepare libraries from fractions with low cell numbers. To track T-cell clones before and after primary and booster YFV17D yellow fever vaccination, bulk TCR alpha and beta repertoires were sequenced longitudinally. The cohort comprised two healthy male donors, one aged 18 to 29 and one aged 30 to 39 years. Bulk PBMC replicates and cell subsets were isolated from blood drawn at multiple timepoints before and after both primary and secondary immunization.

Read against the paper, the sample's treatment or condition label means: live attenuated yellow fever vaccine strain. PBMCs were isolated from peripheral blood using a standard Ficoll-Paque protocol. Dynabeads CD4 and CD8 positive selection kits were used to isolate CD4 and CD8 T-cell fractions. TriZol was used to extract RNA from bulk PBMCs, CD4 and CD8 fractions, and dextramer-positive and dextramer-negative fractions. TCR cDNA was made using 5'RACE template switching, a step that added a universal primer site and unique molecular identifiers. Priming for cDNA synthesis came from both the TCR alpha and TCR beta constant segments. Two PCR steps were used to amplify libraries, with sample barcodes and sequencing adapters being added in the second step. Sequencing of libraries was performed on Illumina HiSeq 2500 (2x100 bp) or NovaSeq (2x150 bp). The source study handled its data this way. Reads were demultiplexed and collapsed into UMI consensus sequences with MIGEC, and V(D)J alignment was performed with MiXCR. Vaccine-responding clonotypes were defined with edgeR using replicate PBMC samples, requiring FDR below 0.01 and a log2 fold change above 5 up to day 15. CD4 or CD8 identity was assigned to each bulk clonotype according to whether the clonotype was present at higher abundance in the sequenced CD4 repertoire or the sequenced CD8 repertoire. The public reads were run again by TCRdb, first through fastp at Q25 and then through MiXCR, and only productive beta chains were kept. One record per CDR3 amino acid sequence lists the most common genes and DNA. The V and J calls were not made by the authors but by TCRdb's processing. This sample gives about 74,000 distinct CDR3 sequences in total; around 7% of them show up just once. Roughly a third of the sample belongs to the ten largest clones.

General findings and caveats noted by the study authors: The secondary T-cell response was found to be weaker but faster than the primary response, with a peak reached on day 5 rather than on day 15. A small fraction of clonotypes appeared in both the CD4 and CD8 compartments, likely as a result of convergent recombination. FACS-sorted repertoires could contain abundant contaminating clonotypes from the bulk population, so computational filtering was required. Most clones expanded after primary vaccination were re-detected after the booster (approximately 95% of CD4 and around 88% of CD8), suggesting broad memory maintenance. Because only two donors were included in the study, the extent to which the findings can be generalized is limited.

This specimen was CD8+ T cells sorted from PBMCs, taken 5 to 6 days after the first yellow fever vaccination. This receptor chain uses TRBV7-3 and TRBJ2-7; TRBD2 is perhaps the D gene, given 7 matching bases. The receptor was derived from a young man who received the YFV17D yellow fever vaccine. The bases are TGTGCCAGCAGCCCAGAGGGGGGGCCCTACGAGCAGTACTTC. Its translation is CASSPEGGPYEQYF.